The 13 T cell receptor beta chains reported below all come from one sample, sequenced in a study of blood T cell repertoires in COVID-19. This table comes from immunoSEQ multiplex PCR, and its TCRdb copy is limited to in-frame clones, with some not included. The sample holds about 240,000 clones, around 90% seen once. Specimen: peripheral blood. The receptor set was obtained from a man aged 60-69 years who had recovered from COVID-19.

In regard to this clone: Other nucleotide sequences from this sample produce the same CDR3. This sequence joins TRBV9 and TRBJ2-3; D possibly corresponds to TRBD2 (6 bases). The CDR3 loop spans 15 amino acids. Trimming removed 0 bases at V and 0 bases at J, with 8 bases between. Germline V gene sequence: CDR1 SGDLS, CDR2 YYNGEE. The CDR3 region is CASSVVGGSTDTQYF. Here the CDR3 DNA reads TGTGCCAGCAGCGTAGTTGGAGGGAGCACAGATACGCAGTATTTT.

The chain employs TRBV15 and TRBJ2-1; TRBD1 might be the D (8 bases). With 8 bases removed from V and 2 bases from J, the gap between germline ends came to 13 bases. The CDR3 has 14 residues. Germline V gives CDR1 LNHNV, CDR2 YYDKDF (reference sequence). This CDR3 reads CATRTGGAYNEQFF. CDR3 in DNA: TGTGCCACCCGTACAGGGGGGGCCTACAATGAGCAGTTCTTC.

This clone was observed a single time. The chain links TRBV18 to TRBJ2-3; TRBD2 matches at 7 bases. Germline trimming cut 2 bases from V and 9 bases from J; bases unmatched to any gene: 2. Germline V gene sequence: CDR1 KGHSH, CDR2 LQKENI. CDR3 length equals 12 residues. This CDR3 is CASSPGLGTQYF. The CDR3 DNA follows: TGTGCCAGCTCACCAGGACTAGGAACGCAGTATTTT. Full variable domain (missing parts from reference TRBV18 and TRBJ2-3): NAGVMQNPRHLVRRRGQEARLRCSPMKGHSHVYWYRQLPEEGLKFMVYLQKENIIDESGMPKERFSAEFPKEGPSILRIQQVVRGDSAAYFCASSPGLGTQYFGPGTRLTVL.

The chain's CDR3 is CASSPQQGDNQPQHF. The CDR3 nucleotides read TGTGCCAGCTCACCTCAACAGGGAGACAATCAGCCCCAGCATTTT. The gene calls are TRBV18 and TRBJ1-5, with D possibly TRBD1 on 6 matching bases. The CDR3 covers 15 residues. V lost 3 bases to trimming and J lost 3 bases, with 12 bases between them. Germline lookup yields CDR1 KGHSH and CDR2 LQKENI.

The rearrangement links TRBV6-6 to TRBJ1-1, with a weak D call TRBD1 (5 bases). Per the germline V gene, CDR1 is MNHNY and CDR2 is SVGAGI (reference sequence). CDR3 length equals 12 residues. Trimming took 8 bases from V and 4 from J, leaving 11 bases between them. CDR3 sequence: CASLREGTEAFF. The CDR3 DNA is TGTGCCAGCCTCAGGGAGGGCACTGAAGCTTTCTTT.

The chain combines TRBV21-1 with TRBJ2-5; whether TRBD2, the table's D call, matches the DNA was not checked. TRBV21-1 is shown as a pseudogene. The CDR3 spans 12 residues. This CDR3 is CASSKGEETQYF. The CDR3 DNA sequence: TGTGCCAGCAGCAAAGGAGAAGAGACCCAGTACTTC.

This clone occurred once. CDR3 nucleotide sequence: TGTGCCTCAAAGGAGACACCGGGGTTGGGTACGCAGTATTTT. Translated: CASKETPGLGTQYF. This chain links TRBV19 with TRBJ2-3; a weak D match, TRBD2 (5 bases). CDR1 and CDR2 from the germline V gene are LNHDA and SQIVND (reference sequence). This CDR3 is built from 14 residues. V lost 11 bases and J lost 8, with 23 bases in between.

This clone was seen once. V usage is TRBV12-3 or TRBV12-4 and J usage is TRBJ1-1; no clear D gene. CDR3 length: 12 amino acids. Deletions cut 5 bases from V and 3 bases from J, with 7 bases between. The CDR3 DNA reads TGTGCCAGCAGTGTAACATACACTGAAGCTTTCTTT. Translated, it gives CASSVTYTEAFF.

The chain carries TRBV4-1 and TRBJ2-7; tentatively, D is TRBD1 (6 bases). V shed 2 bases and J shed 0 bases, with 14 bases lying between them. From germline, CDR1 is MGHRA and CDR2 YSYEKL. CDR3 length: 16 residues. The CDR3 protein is CASSQRSGQGSYEQYF. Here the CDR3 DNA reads TGCGCCAGCAGCCAACGATCGGGACAAGGCTCCTACGAGCAGTACTTC.

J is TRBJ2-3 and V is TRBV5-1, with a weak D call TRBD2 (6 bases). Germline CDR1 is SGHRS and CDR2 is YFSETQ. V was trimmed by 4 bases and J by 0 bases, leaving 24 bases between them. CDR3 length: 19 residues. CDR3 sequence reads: CASSPSWTGETSSTDTQYF. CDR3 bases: TGCGCCAGCAGCCCGTCGTGGACGGGGGAGACTTCTAGCACAGATACGCAGTATTTT. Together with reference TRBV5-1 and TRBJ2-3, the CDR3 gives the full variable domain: KAGVTQTPRYLIKTRGQQVTLSCSPISGHRSVSWYQQTPGQGLQFLFEYFSETQRNKGNFPGRFSGRQFSNSRSEMNVSTLELGDSALYLCASSPSWTGETSSTDTQYFGPGTRLTVL.

CDR3 residues: CAGRQAKNTEAFF. The CDR3 nucleotides read TGTGCCGGGAGACAGGCGAAGAACACTGAAGCTTTCTTT. The V and J genes are TRBV28 and TRBJ1-1, with a possible D match to TRBD1 (6 bases). Germline assignment: CDR1 MDHEN and CDR2 SYDVKM. The CDR3 runs to 13 residues. Between the trimmed V and J ends, which lost 11 bases and 1 base, there was a span of 14 bases.

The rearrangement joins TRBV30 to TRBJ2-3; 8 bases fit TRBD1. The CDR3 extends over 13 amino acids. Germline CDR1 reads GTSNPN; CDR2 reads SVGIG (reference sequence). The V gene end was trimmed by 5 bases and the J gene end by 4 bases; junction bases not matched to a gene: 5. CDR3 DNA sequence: TGTGCCTGGTCGACAGGGGAAGCAGATACGCAGTATTTT. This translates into CAWSTGEADTQYF.

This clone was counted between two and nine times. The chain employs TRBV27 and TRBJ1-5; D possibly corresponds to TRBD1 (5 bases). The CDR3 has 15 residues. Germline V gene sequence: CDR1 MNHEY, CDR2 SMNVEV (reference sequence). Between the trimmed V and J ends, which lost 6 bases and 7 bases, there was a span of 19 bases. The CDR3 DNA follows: TGTGCCAGCAGCCCAAACGGGGGAGGGGCCCAGCCCCAGCATTTT. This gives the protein CASSPNGGGAQPQHF.